This TCR beta chain was recovered during a study of cytomegalovirus exposure and HLA in healthy donors. In regard to this clone: Its antigen is still unknown.

The length of the CDR3 is 15 residues. Germline-derived CDR1 and CDR2 are LGHNA and YSLEER. V was cut by 0 bases and J by 1 base, with 10 bases left in between. Primers included in the PCR were 60 Vbeta and 13 Jbeta primers. Repertoires were generated with immunoSEQ multiplex PCR, while TCRdb's copy carries only in-frame clones and drops some. This sample has some 200,000 clones, with around 74% found just once. Study-wide points: An apparent linkage of common viral pathogens to several of the most significant clusters emerged in a later analysis.

Sequencing used PBMCs. The genes are TRBV4-3 and TRBJ2-7; TRBD2 might be the D (5 bases). The origin of this receptor is a girl under 18 in good health and CMV-seropositive. The CDR3 loop reads CASSQDAGSSYEQYF. DNA for the CDR3: TGCGCCAGCAGCCAAGATGCGGGCAGTTCCTACGAGCAGTACTTC.